This entry lists 19 T cell receptor beta chains sequenced from one sample in a study of cytomegalovirus exposure and HLA in healthy donors. Repertoires were generated with immunoSEQ multiplex PCR, while TCRdb's copy carries only in-frame clones and drops some. The table includes 250,000 to 400,000 clones, approximately 88% detected once. Sequencing was done on a sample of PBMCs. These receptors originate from a man between 25 and 39 years old in good health and CMV-seronegative.

The chain links TRBV19 to TRBJ1-5, with 10 bases matching TRBD1. The CDR3 contains 18 residues. The germline V gene has CDR1 LNHDA and CDR2 SQIVND (reference sequence). The V gene end was trimmed by 5 bases and the J gene end by 0 bases; junction bases not matched to a gene: 10. The CDR3 loop is CASSRSGTGDYSNQPQHF. CDR3 nucleotide sequence: TGTGCCAGTAGTCGGTCCGGGACAGGGGATTATAGCAATCAGCCCCAGCATTTT. The whole variable domain, remainder taken from reference TRBV19 and TRBJ1-5, is DGGITQSPKYLFRKEGQNVTLSCEQNLNHDAMYWYRQDPGQGLRLIYYSQIVNDFQKGDIAEGYSVSREKKESFPLTVTSAQKNPTAFYLCASSRSGTGDYSNQPQHFGDGTRLSIL.

The genes are TRBV9 and TRBJ1-1; 8 nucleotides line up with TRBD1. V dropped 4 bases and J dropped 5; count of bases not matched to a gene: 10. Germline CDR1 SGDLS, CDR2 YYNGEE. The CDR3 loop spans 15 amino acids. CDR3 loop: CASSTGQGATTEAFF. The CDR3 DNA sequence: TGTGCCAGCAGCACGGGGCAGGGGGCTACGACTGAAGCTTTCTTT.

This clone has only one observation. The gene calls are TRBV4-1 and TRBJ2-2; D is possibly TRBD2 (5 bases). This CDR3 has 13 residues. Germline V CDR1 and CDR2: MGHRA, YSYEKL. V lost 4 bases to trimming and J lost 5 bases, with 8 bases between them. CDR3 coding DNA: TGCGCCAGCAGCCCACGAGGGACCGGGGAGCTGTTTTTT. Translating it yields CASSPRGTGELFF.

V and J are TRBV18 and TRBJ2-7; maybe TRBD2 (7 bases). Trimming pared 6 bases from V and 4 bases from J, leaving 19 bases between. Germline loops: CDR1 KGHSH, CDR2 LQKENI. The CDR3 extends over 15 amino acids. The CDR3, as DNA: TGTGCCAGCTCCCCCACGGGGGGCGCTCTTTACGAGCAGTACTTC. It specifies CASSPTGGALYEQYF.

Concerning this clone itself: Other DNA sequences within the sample encode an identical CDR3. This chain joins TRBV4-1 and TRBJ2-5; possible D gene TRBD1, 8 bases. The CDR3 runs to 14 residues. Germline loops: CDR1 MGHRA, CDR2 YSYEKL. V was cut by 2 bases and J by 4 bases, with 11 bases left in between. CDR3 loop: CASSQTGGGETQYF. DNA of the CDR3: TGCGCCAGCAGCCAAACAGGGGGGGGAGAGACCCAGTACTTC.

This rearrangement joins TRBV6-5 to TRBJ1-1; unclear D gene. Per the germline V gene, CDR1 is MNHEY and CDR2 is SVGAGI. The CDR3 has 13 residues. Trimming stripped 6 bases from V and 0 bases from J, with 8 bases between. This chain's CDR3 is CASSLVMNTEAFF. The CDR3 bases are TGTGCCAGCAGCCTTGTAATGAACACTGAAGCTTTCTTT.

V usage is TRBV5-1 and J usage is TRBJ1-4; a possible D gene is TRBD1 (6 bases). V gave up 2 bases and J gave up 6 bases, with 14 bases separating them. The germline V gene encodes CDR1 SGHRS and CDR2 YFSETQ. This CDR3 is built from 15 residues. The CDR3 region is CASSFTGPGDEKLFF. The CDR3 DNA is TGCGCCAGCAGCTTCACAGGGCCAGGGGATGAAAAACTGTTTTTT.

V gene TRBV2 combines with J gene TRBJ1-1, with 9 nucleotides matching TRBD1. Germline V lookup: CDR1 SNHLY, CDR2 FYNNEI. V shed 5 bases, J shed 5 bases, and the junction held 9 bases outside the gene matches. The CDR3 contains 15 residues. CDR3: CASSPGQGRMTEAFF. DNA for the CDR3: TGTGCCAGCAGTCCGGGACAGGGACGGATGACTGAAGCTTTCTTT.

The genes are TRBV7-6 and TRBJ2-7, with 10 bases aligning to TRBD1. Germline trimming cut 5 bases from V and 4 bases from J; bases unmatched to any gene: 11. The germline CDR1 and CDR2 sequences are SGHVS and FNYEAQ. CDR3 length: 16 residues. The CDR3 reads CASSRGPGQGSYEQYF. In DNA form, the CDR3 reads TGTGCCAGCAGCCGCGGCCCGGGACAGGGGAGTTACGAGCAGTACTTC.

This clone has a single count. The gene calls are TRBV10-3 and TRBJ2-2; a weak D match, TRBD1 (6 bases). CDR1 ENHRY and CDR2 SYGVKD come from the germline V gene. The ends were cut back, 11 bases at V and 7 bases at J, with 32 bases in the middle. The CDR3 has 18 amino acids. The CDR3 sequence: CAPNFGPGTTPLDGELFF. CDR3 coding DNA: TGTGCCCCCAACTTCGGACCCGGGACAACTCCCTTAGACGGGGAGCTGTTTTTT.

The CDR3 spells CASSPGAFQETQYF. Here the CDR3 DNA reads TGTGCCAGCAGCCCAGGGGCTTTCCAAGAGACCCAGTACTTC. The gene calls are TRBV5-5 and TRBJ2-5, with D maybe TRBD1 (6 bases). The germline CDR1 and CDR2 sequences are SGHKS and YYEKEE (reference sequence). Trimming removed 4 bases at V and 1 base at J, with 11 bases between. CDR3 length equals 14 residues.

V is TRBV19 and J is TRBJ1-5; D possibly corresponds to TRBD1 (6 bases). Germline V gene data show CDR1 as LNHDA and CDR2 as SQIVND (reference sequence). The CDR3 totals 13 residues. CDR3 sequence: CALAGGHNQPQHF. The CDR3 DNA sequence: TGTGCTTTGGCGGGGGGCCACAATCAGCCCCAGCATTTT.

CDR3 amino acids: CASSSTGSGYTF. The CDR3 nucleotides read TGTGCCAGCAGCTCCACAGGGTCTGGCTACACCTTC. The rearrangement joins TRBV7-8 to TRBJ1-2, with D tentatively TRBD1 (6 bases). V lost 4 bases, J lost 7 bases, and 10 bases lay in between. The CDR3 runs to 12 residues. Germline-derived CDR1 and CDR2 are SGHVS and FQNEAQ. The variable domain in full, with the rest retrieved from reference TRBV7-8 and TRBJ1-2, is GAGVSQSPRYKVAKRGQDVALRCDPISGHVSLFWYQQALGQGPEFLTYFQNEAQLDKSGLPSDRFFAERPEGSVSTLKIQRTQQEDSAVYLCASSSTGSGYTFGSGTRLTVV.

The chain employs TRBV19 and TRBJ2-2, with D unclear. From germline, CDR1 is LNHDA and CDR2 SQIVND (reference sequence). V shed 2 bases and J shed 4 bases, with 8 bases lying between them. The CDR3 covers 14 residues. Here the CDR3 reads CASSIKSGTGELFF. In DNA, the CDR3 is TGTGCCAGTAGTATAAAGTCCGGCACCGGGGAGCTGTTTTTT.

This sequence joins TRBV30 and TRBJ1-3, with D perhaps matching TRBD1 (5 bases). CDR1 and CDR2 from the germline V gene are GTSNPN and SVGIG (reference sequence). CDR3 length: 13 amino acids. Trimming left V 0 bases short and J 4 bases short, with 7 bases between. In DNA form, the CDR3 reads TGTGCCTGGAGTGTTGGACAAGGAAACACCATATATTTT. Protein sequence: CAWSVGQGNTIYF.

The V gene is TRBV19, the J gene TRBJ2-6; D gene uncertain. The germline V gene has CDR1 LNHDA and CDR2 SQIVND (reference sequence). V lost 0 bases and J lost 1, with 10 bases in between. The CDR3 covers 17 residues. In DNA, the CDR3 is TGTGCCAGTAGTATAGATCACGTAGATTCTGGGGCCAACGTCCTGACTTTC. The encoded protein is CASSIDHVDSGANVLTF. The full variable domain, with the rest looked up from reference TRBV19 and TRBJ2-6, is DGGITQSPKYLFRKEGQNVTLSCEQNLNHDAMYWYRQDPGQGLRLIYYSQIVNDFQKGDIAEGYSVSREKKESFPLTVTSAQKNPTAFYLCASSIDHVDSGANVLTFGAGSRLTVL.

This chain links TRBV10-1 with TRBJ1-1; possible D gene TRBD1, 5 bases. Trimming stripped 0 bases from V and 4 bases from J, with 12 bases between. The germline CDR1 and CDR2 sequences are WNHNN and SYGVQD (reference sequence). The CDR3 sequence is 15 residues long. The CDR3 coding sequence is TGCGCCAGCAGTGAGTCTGCAGGGATTGGCACTGAAGCTTTCTTT. As protein: CASSESAGIGTEAFF.

This rearrangement joins TRBV2 to TRBJ2-7, with 10 bases aligning to TRBD1. Looked up from germline, CDR1 is SNHLY and CDR2 is FYNNEI. The CDR3 runs 17 residues. With 6 bases clipped from V and 8 bases from J, the junction kept 19 bases outside the gene matches. The CDR3, as DNA: TGTGCCAGCAGCGACCCGAACCCCGGGACAGGGGATCGGCAGCAGTACTTC. The encoded protein is CASSDPNPGTGDRQQYF. The entire variable domain, with the rest obtained from reference TRBV2 and TRBJ2-7, is as follows: EPEVTQTPSHQVTQMGQEVILRCVPISNHLYFYWYRQILGQKVEFLVSFYNNEISEKSEIFDDQFSVERPDGSNFTLKIRSTKLEDSAMYFCASSDPNPGTGDRQQYFGPGTRLTVT.

The rearrangement uses TRBV7-9 and TRBJ2-3, with 9 bases matching TRBD2. The CDR3 consists of 16 residues. With V trimmed by 3 bases and J by 4 bases, 8 bases remained unmatched. The germline CDR1 and CDR2 sequences are SEHNR and FQNEAQ (reference sequence). CDR3 region: CASSFGRGGPPDTQYF. In DNA, the CDR3 is TGTGCCAGCAGCTTTGGGCGGGGGGGCCCCCCAGATACGCAGTATTTT.